These T cell receptor beta chains were read from a single sample in a study of blood T cell repertoires in COVID-19. Clones were read by immunoSEQ multiplex PCR, and TCRdb kept only the in-frame ones, dropping some. The sample consists of about 43,000 clones, 87% of them appearing once. Source material: peripheral blood. These receptors were taken from a woman at least 80 years old with active COVID-19. Each CDR3 is given with its conserved first and last residue. D genes are given only for firm matches. A row's size may be missing; if present it is once, few, many or a size class.

V	size	D	J	CDR3	DNA
TRBV5-4	once	TRBD1	TRBJ2-5	CASSPRDREYQETQYF	TGTGCCAGCAGCCCCCGGGACAGGGAGTACCAAGAGACCCAGTACTTC
TRBV2	NA	TRBD2	TRBJ2-3	CASRGLASGTDTQYF	TGTGCCAGCAGAGGACTAGCTTCCGGCACAGATACGCAGTATTTT
TRBV28	NA	NA	TRBJ1-3	CASSLWARWSPSISGNTIYF	TGTGCCAGCAGTTTATGGGCCCGGTGGAGCCCCTCTATCTCTGGAAACACCATATATTTT
TRBV6-4	NA	TRBD2	TRBJ2-3	CASSRDYTDTQYF	TGTGCCAGCAGTCGGGACTACACAGATACGCAGTATTTT
TRBV7-2	once	NA	TRBJ2-2	CASSLQGGNTGELFF	TGTGCCAGCAGCCTTCAGGGTGGTAACACCGGGGAGCTGTTTTTT
TRBV4-3	NA	NA	TRBJ1-2	CASSQDVGRGRYGYTF	TGCGCCAGCAGCCAAGACGTTGGCAGGGGAAGATATGGCTACACCTTC
TRBV7-2	NA	TRBD1	TRBJ2-2	CASVLGTGLTGELFF	TGTGCCAGTGTCCTCGGGACAGGGCTCACCGGGGAGCTGTTTTTT
TRBV21-1	NA	NA	TRBJ1-3	CASIVQGNGNTIYF	TGTGCCAGCATAGTACAGGGGAATGGAAACACCATATATTTT
TRBV28	NA	NA	TRBJ1-1	CASSSQVGGNTEAFF	TGTGCCAGCAGCTCACAGGTGGGGGGAAACACTGAAGCTTTCTTT
TRBV29-1	NA	NA	TRBJ2-7	CSVTTGMDYEQYF	TGCAGCGTTACGACAGGTATGGACTACGAGCAGTACTTC
TRBV3-1/TRBV3-2	NA	NA	TRBJ2-3	CASSQGGGRLGTDTQYF	TGTGCCAGCAGCCAAGGAGGGGGTCGTTTGGGGACAGATACGCAGTATTTT
TRBV30	NA	TRBD1	TRBJ1-1	CAWRPGQGNTEAFF	TGTGCCTGGAGGCCGGGACAGGGAAACACTGAAGCTTTCTTT
TRBV6-6	few	TRBD2	TRBJ2-1	CASSYSRDYRNEQFF	TGTGCCAGCAGTTACTCTCGGGACTACAGAAATGAGCAGTTCTTC
TRBV28	NA	TRBD2	TRBJ2-1	CASKGGGAYNEQFF	TGTGCCAGCAAGGGCGGGGGGGCCTACAATGAGCAGTTCTTC
TRBV10-3	NA	TRBD2	TRBJ2-7	CAISEAGAGGPYEQYF	TGTGCCATCAGTGAGGCGGGGGCGGGGGGGCCCTACGAGCAGTACTTC
TRBV28	NA	NA	TRBJ1-3	CASSLSVGAGNTIYF	TGTGCCAGCAGTTTATCGGTGGGGGCAGGAAACACCATATATTTT
TRBV11-1	NA	NA	TRBJ1-1	CASSSLTGSNTEAFF	TGTGCCAGCAGCTCTCTCACAGGGAGCAACACTGAAGCTTTCTTT
TRBV4-3	NA	TRBD1	TRBJ1-4	CASSQATIILRARGEKLFF	TGCGCCAGCAGCCAAGCTACCATTATCCTCCGGGCCAGGGGGGAAAAACTGTTTTTT
TRBV5-1	NA	NA	TRBJ1-6	CASSREGHVVNSPLHF	TGCGCCAGCAGCCGGGAGGGGCATGTGGTTAATTCACCCCTCCACTTT
TRBV3-1/TRBV3-2	NA	NA	TRBJ2-2	CASSQVWRTGELFF	TGTGCCAGCAGCCAAGTCTGGCGGACCGGGGAGCTGTTTTTT
TRBV30	NA	TRBD1	TRBJ1-1	CAWAGQGWPEAFF	TGTGCCTGGGCCGGACAGGGATGGCCTGAAGCTTTCTTT
TRBV28	NA	NA	TRBJ1-1	CASSPAVNTEAFF	TGTGCCAGCAGTCCCGCGGTGAACACTGAAGCTTTCTTT
TRBV25-1	NA	TRBD1	TRBJ2-3	CASNKQGARDTQYF	TGTGCCAGCAATAAACAGGGGGCGCGTGATACGCAGTATTTT
TRBV7-8	NA	NA	TRBJ2-5	CASSPGVGPGETQYF	TGTGCCAGCAGCCCCGGAGTGGGGCCCGGAGAGACCCAGTACTTC
TRBV2	NA	TRBD2	TRBJ2-3	CASSEELAVTDTQYF	TGTGCCAGCAGTGAGGAACTAGCGGTAACAGATACGCAGTATTTT
TRBV3-1/TRBV3-2	NA	TRBD1	TRBJ2-7	CASSQGQGQYF	TGTGCCAGCAGCCAAGGACAGGGGCAGTACTTC
TRBV6-5	NA	NA	TRBJ2-7	CASSYSVGARDYEQYF	TGTGCCAGCAGTTACTCAGTGGGGGCCAGGGACTACGAGCAGTACTTC
TRBV24-1	NA	NA	TRBJ1-1	CATRAGPGITEAFF	TGTGCCACCAGGGCGGGACCGGGGATTACTGAAGCTTTCTTT
TRBV7-6	NA	NA	TRBJ1-5	CASSLTAGFGQPQHF	TGTGCCAGCAGCTTAACTGCCGGGTTTGGTCAGCCCCAGCATTTT
TRBV30	NA	NA	TRBJ1-1	CAWSVEGNTEAFF	TGTGCCTGGAGTGTTGAGGGGAACACTGAAGCTTTCTTT
TRBV12-1	NA	NA	TRBJ2-5	CASSPTAGQETQYF	TGTGCCAGCAGCCCGACAGCGGGGCAAGAGACCCAGTACTTC
TRBV19	NA	TRBD1	TRBJ2-5	CASSSPLDRGYQTQYF	TGTGCCAGTAGTAGTCCCTTGGACAGGGGATATCAGACCCAGTACTTC
TRBV29-1	NA	NA	TRBJ2-2	CSVYVTGELFF	TGCAGCGTTTATGTAACCGGGGAGCTGTTTTTT
TRBV3-1/TRBV3-2	NA	TRBD2	TRBJ2-1	CASRTSGGADEQFF	TGTGCCAGCAGGACTAGCGGGGGGGCGGATGAGCAGTTCTTC
TRBV7-9	NA	TRBD1	TRBJ2-7	CASSSQFSGTAYEQYF	TGTGCCAGCAGCTCCCAGTTTTCCGGGACAGCCTACGAGCAGTACTTC
TRBV7-2	NA	NA	TRBJ2-1	CASSLATAIQFF	TGTGCCAGCAGCTTAGCGACAGCAATACAGTTCTTC
TRBV2	NA	NA	TRBJ2-5	CASSRIGAETQYF	TGTGCCAGCAGCCGGATAGGGGCAGAGACCCAGTACTTC
TRBV4-3	few	NA	TRBJ1-2	CASSLTFPDSSYGYTF	TGCGCCAGCAGCCTAACCTTTCCGGACAGTAGCTATGGCTACACCTTC
TRBV3-1/TRBV3-2	few	NA	TRBJ2-7	CASSPTQTTDYEQYF	TGTGCCAGCAGTCCAACCCAGACTACCGACTACGAGCAGTACTTC
TRBV19	NA	NA	TRBJ1-2	CASSEQVSTNYGYTF	TGTGCCAGTAGTGAACAGGTGTCCACTAACTATGGCTACACCTTC
TRBV5-1	once	NA	TRBJ2-2	CASSVRRETLNTGELFF	TGCGCCAGCAGCGTTCGTCGCGAGACACTTAACACCGGGGAGCTGTTTTTT
TRBV4-1	NA	NA	TRBJ2-3	CASSQFNTRGDTQYF	TGCGCCAGCAGCCAATTTAACACCAGAGGTGATACGCAGTATTTT
TRBV18	NA	TRBD2	TRBJ2-5	CASSPKGLGVTQYF	TGTGCCAGCTCACCAAAAGGACTAGGTGTGACCCAGTACTTC
TRBV11-1	once	TRBD1	TRBJ2-6	CASSSQGAPGANVLTF	TGTGCCAGCAGCTCACAGGGGGCGCCGGGGGCCAACGTCCTGACTTTC
TRBV6-6	once	NA	TRBJ2-2	CASRPTANTGELFF	TGTGCCAGCAGGCCTACCGCGAACACCGGGGAGCTGTTTTTT
TRBV10-3	NA	NA	TRBJ1-1	CAISERGVNTEAFF	TGTGCCATCAGTGAAAGGGGTGTGAACACTGAAGCTTTCTTT
TRBV7-9	once	NA	TRBJ1-2	CASSLPAEDGYTF	TGTGCCAGCAGCCTACCGGCGGAGGATGGCTACACCTTC
TRBV10-1	NA	NA	TRBJ1-1	CASSGVDSEAFF	TGCGCCAGCAGTGGGGTGGACTCTGAAGCTTTCTTT
TRBV5-1	NA	TRBD1	TRBJ2-1	CASSLQGQGVNEQFF	TGCGCCAGCAGCTTACAAGGACAGGGTGTTAATGAGCAGTTCTTC
TRBV5-4	NA	TRBD1	TRBJ2-1	CASSIDRVNEQFF	TGTGCCAGCAGCATCGACAGGGTCAATGAGCAGTTCTTC
TRBV19	NA	TRBD1	TRBJ1-4	CASSTRQGGGEKLFF	TGTGCCAGTAGTACCCGACAGGGGGGAGGCGAAAAACTGTTTTTT
TRBV5-1	NA	TRBD1	TRBJ2-2	CASSLQGARSTGELFF	TGCGCCAGCAGCTTACAGGGGGCGAGATCCACCGGGGAGCTGTTTTTT
TRBV5-1	NA	TRBD2	TRBJ2-5	CASSTGTSGGRQETQYF	TGCGCCAGCAGCACCGGGACTAGCGGGGGGCGTCAAGAGACCCAGTACTTC
TRBV5-1	NA	NA	TRBJ1-1	CASSFSVDTEAFF	TGCGCCAGCAGCTTTTCGGTGGACACTGAAGCTTTCTTT